The clone carrying this TCR beta chain has a handful of counts. The antigen remains undetermined. A much larger clone sits a single nucleotide away, making a read error possible. The data originate from a study of blood T cells in healthy people across ages. Findings and caveats of the study: Among long-lived donors, naive CD4+ cells were more numerous and diversity higher than in aged donors.

Using a J-beta primer mix together with a sample-barcoded 5' primer, a second PCR was run for roughly 7 to 11 cycles. TCRdb reprocessed the 5' RACE reads with MiXCR, giving one entry per CDR3 protein. The sample lists around 670,000 distinct CDR3 sequences, around 31% seen once, with less than 20% in the top ten. The length of the CDR3 is 15 residues. The V gene's germline CDR1 is SGHRS and CDR2 YFSETQ. Every donor provided 9.5 to 10 milliliters of peripheral blood. The sample taken for sequencing was blood. The clonotype originates from an elderly woman in good health. The genes are TRBV5-1 and TRBJ1-2, with 10 bases that match TRBD1. The DNA for the CDR3 is TGCGCCTGCAGCCGAGACAGGGGGCCTAGATATGGCTACACCTTC. Residues: CACSRDRGPRYGYTF.